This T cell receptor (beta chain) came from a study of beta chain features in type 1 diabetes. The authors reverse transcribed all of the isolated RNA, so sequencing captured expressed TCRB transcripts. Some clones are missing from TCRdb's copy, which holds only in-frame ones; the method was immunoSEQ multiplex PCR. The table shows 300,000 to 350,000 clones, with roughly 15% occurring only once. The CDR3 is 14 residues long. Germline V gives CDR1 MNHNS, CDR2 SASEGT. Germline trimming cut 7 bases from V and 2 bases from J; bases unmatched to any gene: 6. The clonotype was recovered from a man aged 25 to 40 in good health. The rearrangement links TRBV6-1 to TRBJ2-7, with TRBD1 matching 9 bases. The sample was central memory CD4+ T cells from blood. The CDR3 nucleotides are TGTGCCAGCACCAATACAGGGGGCACCTACGAGCAGTACTTC. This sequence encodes CASTNTGGTYEQYF.